This T cell receptor beta chain was sequenced for a study of CD8 T cells in Susac syndrome. A quantity of roughly 0.5 to 1 ug RNA underwent reverse transcription using random hexamers. TCRdb recomputed calls from the immunoSEQ multiplex PCR reads with MiXCR, one row per CDR3 protein. The repertoire holds around 130,000 distinct CDR3 sequences, with around 94% as singletons. V dropped 7 bases and J dropped 4 bases, with 14 bases sitting between them. CDR1 LNHDA and CDR2 SQIVND come from the germline V gene (reference sequence). This CDR3 comprises 14 residues. TEMRA cells were enriched by FACS, while CD8+ and CD4+ T cells were obtained through a negative isolation that was performed magnetically.

Sequencing was done on a sample of CD4+ T cells from PBMCs. J is TRBJ2-1 and V is TRBV19; weak D call: TRBD2 (6 bases). This TCR was sampled from a human donor with multiple sclerosis. As DNA, the CDR3 is TGTGCCAGTAAACGCGGGGACGGATACAATGAGCAGTTCTTC. Translation: CASKRGDGYNEQFF. The entire variable domain, with the rest obtained from reference TRBV19 and TRBJ2-1, is as follows: DGGITQSPKYLFRKEGQNVTLSCEQNLNHDAMYWYRQDPGQGLRLIYYSQIVNDFQKGDIAEGYSVSREKKESFPLTVTSAQKNPTAFYLCASKRGDGYNEQFFGPGTRLTVL.